Sequencing of this T cell receptor (beta chain) was carried out in a study of regulatory T cells in long-lasting Graves disease listed by TCRdb under 2021. For the study in its entirety: Patients with newly diagnosed Graves' disease had been on antithyroid drugs for under 3 months. Persistent Graves' disease patients were compared with newly diagnosed Graves' disease patients by peripheral blood TCR sequencing and RNA sequencing. The study was conducted in China and was registered as a clinical trial. TCR sequencing covered some 13 persistent and approximately 20 newly diagnosed Graves' disease patients, around 33 samples in total. The paper as a whole reports these results and caveats: Compared with newly diagnosed patients, persistent Graves' disease patients had lower TCR Shannon entropy and fewer highly expanded clones, which suggests clonal expansion. Sequencing and analysis were limited to the TCR beta chain. The small sample size was acknowledged by the authors as a limitation that may reduce accuracy. Persistent patients shared more public clonotypes among themselves (around 2,500) than newly diagnosed patients did (roughly 910). Only peripheral blood was studied, because thyroid tissue, the primary lesion, was inaccessible. Preferential use of TRBV28, TRBJ1-2 and TRBJ2-5 was observed in persistent disease, whereas TRBV20-1 and TRBJ2-1 were favored in newly diagnosed disease.

Library construction relied on multiplex PCR. This sample was sequenced with an Illumina HiSeq 4000. To build TCR beta libraries, CDR3 regions were amplified by Arm-PCR using iRepertoire HTBI primers. Before sequencing, the PCR products underwent gel purification. The source study handled its data this way. A total of 60 to 80 TRBV and 14 TRBJ segments were identified across samples and were used for gene usage analysis of CDR3 amino acid clonotypes. Filtered high-quality paired reads were merged into contigs using COPE and FqMerger. Contigs were aligned with BLAST to IMGT TRBV, TRBD and TRBJ reference genes, and CDR3 was defined per IMGT. Any clonotype with a frequency above 0.1% was classified as a highly expanded clone. Repertoire diversity was measured by Shannon entropy, and V-J evenness by the Gini coefficient. A clonotype was considered public if more than one individual shared it. TCRdb reprocessing: public reads trimmed at Q25 with fastp, clones called with MiXCR, in-frame beta chains kept. Rows matching on CDR3 protein sequence are summarized as one entry with the most common DNA and genes. TCRdb assigned the V and J calls; the authors' analysis was not used. The sample profile shows roughly 420,000 distinct CDR3 sequences; 13% to 15% of them were found once. The ten largest clones take up approximately 19% of the sample.

Inclusive of the bounding cysteine and phenylalanine, the CDR3 is 14 residues long. This entry keeps only the CDR3 DNA: 42 bases, framed from base 1. V is shortened by 6 bases, J by 0 bases, and the region joining them spans 11 bases. The time point label here, explained by the study, means: newly diagnosed GD, antithyroid drugs for less than 3 months. For both TCR sequencing and RNA sequencing, RNA was extracted from PBMCs in TRIzol. The diagnosis of Graves' disease followed American Thyroid Association guidelines. The patients came from an endocrinology department in Xi'an, China. Each patient gave approximately 10 milliliters of peripheral blood, collected in an EDTA anticoagulant tube. Ficoll Paque Plus density gradient separation was used to isolate PBMCs, and no further T cell sorting was done. RNA quality was checked with an Agilent 2100 Bioanalyzer and agarose gel, and concentration with a NanoDrop 2000.

This clonotype was seen ten or more times. Its antigen has not been determined. Qualities for individual bases were not recorded, and no much larger clone is one base off. This sample also appeared in a second study, on T cells in Graves' hyperthyroidism and ophthalmopathy. The second paper states: Graves' hyperthyroidism was defined as stable when no progression to ophthalmopathy occurred over 18 months of follow-up. Hyperthyroidism patients were newly diagnosed, had a disease duration of under 2 months, and were aged 18 to 65 years. Exclusion was applied to patients with uncontrolled infections, other autoimmune diseases, pregnancy or lactation. Clinical symptoms, serum thyroxine and TRAb, thyroid ultrasound, and orbital computed tomography formed the basis for the diagnoses. The first round of RT-PCR for the TCR CDR3 was performed with the HTBI primer set and the Qiagen OneStep RT-PCR kit. Most expanded thyroid clonotypes (frequency above 0.001) were also found in blood, which suggests that blood repertoires may mirror thyroid immune responses. A 13 V-J signature model separated ophthalmopathy from stable hyperthyroidism, with approximately 87% sensitivity and just under 84% specificity in cross-validation and 80%/75% in testing. In validation, the model predicted progression to ophthalmopathy with roughly 66% sensitivity and roughly 75% specificity, a median of approximately 6.7 months before onset. A discovery cohort of roughly 100 patients, approximately 45 with Graves' ophthalmopathy and under 60 with stable Graves' hyperthyroidism, was used to find distinguishing TCR V-J signatures. Prospective prediction of ophthalmopathy was tested in an independent validation cohort consisting of fewer than 20 hyperthyroidism patients and about 17 patients who later progressed to ophthalmopathy. The 75 to 100 discovery patients were randomly split 7:3 into training and test sets. In roughly six Graves' hyperthyroidism patients, the study also compared T-cell repertoires from thyroid tissue with T-cell repertoires from blood. After sampling, hyperthyroidism patients received methimazole starting at 30 mg daily, and ophthalmopathy patients received high-dose intravenous methylprednisolone. Libraries were constructed in a second round of multiplex PCR, after which size selection and purification were carried out. Paired-end sequencing of the libraries was performed with 100 bp reads on an Illumina HiSeq2000. SOAPnuke was used to process the raw data, with reads discarded if the reads contained adapters or uncalled bases, had a mean Phred below 15, or lacked an exact constant-primer or identifier match. High-quality paired reads were merged using COPE v1.2.5, and each unique nucleotide sequence was defined as a clonotype. MiTCR v1.1 was used to align the clonotypes against IMGT TRBV, TRBD and TRBJ reference segments. The analysis was restricted to V-J combinations with a frequency above 0.0001, which together covered 99.2% of the repertoires. A TCS score was defined as the ratio between F50 (clonal expansion) and ExV (chaos), using BLOSUM62-based TCRdist between CDR3 peptides within each V-J. Welch's t-statistics and random forest reduced just over 500 V-J features to 10 to 15, which were used in a naive Bayes classifier (R e1071). Sample size was not statistically predetermined, and investigators were not blinded to group allocation. The paper describes TCR Vbeta CDR3 sequencing of about 140 peripheral blood samples, made up of 43 ophthalmopathy patients, 70 to 75 hyperthyroidism patients and roughly 17 progressor patients.

The chain couples TRBV12-3 or TRBV12-4 to TRBJ1-2; the D gene remains uncertain. This TCR was recovered from a woman between 50 and 59 years old with Graves disease. Donor details come from another sample of the same person, matched by shared clones. This specimen was peripheral blood mononuclear cells (PBMCs), taken at new diagnosis, from a patient treated with antithyroid drugs. The nucleotide sequence is TGTGCCAGCAGACCACTTTTCTCTAACTATGGCTACACCTTC. Its protein product is CASRPLFSNYGYTF.